The 20 T cell receptor beta chains below come from one sample, sequenced in a study of T cells in Graves' hyperthyroidism and ophthalmopathy. Amplified regions were TCR beta CDR3 sequences from RNA transcripts. During a first-round RT-PCR of the TCR CDR3, the HTBI primer set was used. TCRdb reprocessed the multiplex PCR reads via MiXCR and lists one record per CDR3 protein. The table lists 250,000 to 300,000 distinct CDR3 sequences, 15% to 20% of them singletons, with less than 70% in the top ten. What was sequenced was blood. These TCRs come from a woman aged 55-75 years with Graves' ophthalmopathy.

The V gene is TRBV19, the J gene TRBJ1-2; D ambiguous. V lost 4 bases and J lost 3, with 9 bases in between. CDR3 size: 13 residues. Germline V gene lookup returns CDR1 LNHDA and CDR2 SQIVND (reference sequence). DNA of the CDR3: TGTGCCAGTAGTAATTCACGCTACTATGGCTACACCTTC. This sequence encodes CASSNSRYYGYTF.

This clonotype was detected many times. The chain uses TRBV28 and TRBJ2-7; D may be TRBD1 or TRBD2 (5 bases each). This CDR3 has 12 residues. The germline V and J ends were trimmed by 2 bases and 3 bases, with 5 bases remaining between them. From germline, CDR1 is MDHEN and CDR2 SYDVKM. The CDR3 region is CASSLGGYEQYF. CDR3 nucleotide sequence: TGTGCCAGCAGTTTAGGGGGCTACGAGCAGTACTTC. Filled out from reference TRBV28 and TRBJ2-7, the complete variable domain reads DVKVTQSSRYLVKRTGEKVFLECVQDMDHENMFWYRQDPGLGLRLIYFSYDVKMKEKGDIPEGYSVSREKKERFSLILESASTNQTSMYLCASSLGGYEQYFGPGTRLTVT.

This clonotype showed up many times. This chain connects TRBV12-3 or TRBV12-4 to TRBJ2-6; D is uncertain. The CDR3 consists of 12 residues. V was pared by 8 bases and J by 0 bases, with 2 bases between. CDR3 nucleotide sequence: TGTGCCAGCGCCTCTGGGGCCAACGTCCTGACTTTC. Translated: CASASGANVLTF.

This clonotype was seen at least ten times. This chain joins TRBV5-1 and TRBJ2-7; the D call may be TRBD1 or TRBD2 (6 bases each). This CDR3 is built from 13 residues. Trimming cost V 4 bases and J 6 bases, with 14 bases left between them. Germline CDR1 and CDR2: SGHRS and YFSETQ. The CDR3 nucleotides read TGCGCCAGCAGCAGGGGGGTTTCGGTCGAGCAGTACTTC. This codes for CASSRGVSVEQYF.

This clonotype was seen at least ten times. This sequence joins TRBV6-1 and TRBJ1-2; tentative D call: TRBD1 (6 bases). Germline V lookup: CDR1 MNHNS, CDR2 SASEGT. This CDR3 is 14 amino acids long. V was pared by 5 bases and J by 7 bases, with 17 bases between. The chain's CDR3 is CASSPSTGKSGYTF. The CDR3, as DNA: TGTGCCAGCAGTCCCAGCACAGGGAAATCTGGCTACACCTTC.

This chain connects TRBV29-1 to TRBJ2-7; TRBD1 might be the D (6 bases). The CDR3 runs 11 residues. V was pared by 4 bases and J by 5 bases, with 9 bases between. Germline V gene lookup returns CDR1 SQVTM and CDR2 ANQGSEA. CDR3 DNA: TGCAGCGTTGTGGGGGACAACGAGCAGTACTTC. This translates into CSVVGDNEQYF.

This clonotype has a count of ten or more. V is TRBV28 and J is TRBJ2-5; 7 nucleotides line up with TRBD1. The CDR3 is 14 residues long. V shed 1 base, J shed 5 bases, and the junction held 4 bases outside the gene matches. Germline V gene data show CDR1 as MDHEN and CDR2 as SYDVKM. CDR3 nucleotides: TGTGCCAGCAGTTTATCTTCCAGGGGGGAGACCCAGTACTTC. It codes for CASSLSSRGETQYF.

This chain joins TRBV5-1 and TRBJ2-2; D not resolved. This CDR3 has 17 amino acids. Germline V gene data show CDR1 as SGHRS and CDR2 as YFSETQ. With 0 bases removed from V and 0 bases from J, the gap between germline ends came to 12 bases. This CDR3 is CASSLVAGSTNTGELFF. CDR3 nucleotide sequence: TGCGCCAGCAGCTTGGTGGCAGGCTCCACGAACACCGGGGAGCTGTTTTTT.

The chain has TRBV3-1 and TRBJ2-2; 8 nucleotides align to TRBD2. Losses at the gene ends were 3 bases for V and 7 bases for J; bases not matched to a gene: 4. Germline V gene sequence: CDR1 LGHDT, CDR2 YNNKEL (reference sequence). This CDR3 has 14 residues. In DNA, the CDR3 is TGTGCCAGCAGCCACCGAGCGGGAGACGGGGAGCTGTTTTTT. It translates to CASSHRAGDGELFF.

This clonotype was seen many times. This chain's CDR3 is CATSADTDTQYF. The CDR3, as DNA: TGTGCCACCAGTGCAGACACAGATACGCAGTATTTT. The chain employs TRBV24-1 and TRBJ2-3; D call uncertain. The CDR3 totals 12 residues. V lost 5 bases and J 2 bases, leaving 4 bases between the germline ends. In germline, CDR1 is KGHDR, CDR2 SFDVKD.

This clonotype showed up just a few times. V is TRBV7-3 and J is TRBJ1-4, with TRBD1 as a possible D gene (5 bases). Germline V gene sequence: CDR1 SGHTA, CDR2 FQGTGA. CDR3 length: 13 residues. V lost 5 bases and J 8 bases, leaving 12 bases between the germline ends. CDR3 in DNA: TGTGCCAGCAGCCCGAGGGACGAGGAAAAACTGTTTTTT. It is translated as CASSPRDEEKLFF.

This chain joins TRBV4-1 and TRBJ2-7, with D maybe TRBD2 (6 bases). Trimming took 0 bases from V and 0 from J, leaving 12 bases between them. The germline V gene has CDR1 MGHRA and CDR2 YSYEKL. The CDR3 is 16 amino acids. The CDR3 protein is CASSQEPGLSSYEQYF. In DNA, the CDR3 is TGCGCCAGCAGCCAAGAGCCGGGACTTAGCTCCTACGAGCAGTACTTC.

The chain has TRBV20-1 and TRBJ1-4, with TRBD1 identical over 12 bases. CDR1 is DFQATT and CDR2 is SNEGSKA in the germline V gene (reference sequence). With 4 bases clipped from V and 4 bases from J, the junction kept 4 bases outside the gene matches. This CDR3 region has 15 residues. The DNA for the CDR3 is TGCAGTGCTAAGGGGACAGGGGGCGTTAATGAAAAACTGTTTTTT. Its protein is CSAKGTGGVNEKLFF.

There are many counts of this clonotype. The chain recombines TRBV29-1 with TRBJ1-1; TRBD1 aligns across 11 bases. The CDR3 has 13 amino acids. Germline V gene data show CDR1 as SQVTM and CDR2 as ANQGSEA. After removal of 6 bases from V and 5 bases from J, the junction contained 5 bases not matched to a gene. CDR3 loop: CSVDRGRKTEAFF. The CDR3 nucleotides read TGCAGCGTGGACAGGGGGCGGAAAACTGAAGCTTTCTTT. Based on the CDR3 plus reference TRBV29-1 and TRBJ1-1, the full variable domain is SAVISQKPSRDICQRGTSLTIQCQVDSQVTMMFWYRQQPGQSLTLIATANQGSEATYESGFVIDKFPISRPNLTFSTLTVSNMSPEDSSIYLCSVDRGRKTEAFFGQGTRLTVV.

This clonotype was counted at least ten times. This sequence joins TRBV20-1 and TRBJ2-2; D is possibly TRBD1 (6 bases). CDR1 is DFQATT, CDR2 SNEGSKA, per germline (reference sequence). CDR3 length: 15 residues. Between the trimmed V and J ends, which lost 6 bases and 4 bases, there was a span of 18 bases. The CDR3 bases are TGCAGTGCATCGCCCTTGACAGGCAGCACCGGGGAGCTGTTTTTT. It encodes CSASPLTGSTGELFF.

This clonotype was found a few times. The V and J genes are TRBV7-2 and TRBJ1-3, with D uncertain. Germline V gene data show CDR1 as SGHTA and CDR2 as FQGNSA. The CDR3 loop spans 15 amino acids. V was shortened by 1 base and J by 0 bases, with 7 bases between the two germline ends. CDR3 sequence reads: CASSLEPTSGNTIYF. The CDR3 nucleotides read TGTGCCAGCAGCTTAGAGCCGACCTCTGGAAACACCATATATTTT. Full variable domain (missing parts from reference TRBV7-2 and TRBJ1-3): GAGVSQSPSNKVTEKGKDVELRCDPISGHTALYWYRQSLGQGLEFLIYFQGNSAPDKSGLPSDRFSAERTGGSVSTLTIQRTQQEDSAVYLCASSLEPTSGNTIYFGEGSWLTVV.

This chain joins TRBV28 and TRBJ1-3; 10 bases fit TRBD1. The CDR3 runs 17 residues. Germline values: CDR1 MDHEN, CDR2 SYDVKM. V shed 5 bases and J 2 bases; nucleotides not matched to a gene: 9. The CDR3 is CASSLPGTGEAGNTIYF. The CDR3 DNA is TGTGCCAGCAGTCTCCCCGGGACAGGGGAGGCTGGAAACACCATATATTTT.

This clonotype has at least ten counts. The V and J genes are TRBV7-2 and TRBJ1-1, with unresolved D. Germline V gene data show CDR1 as SGHTA and CDR2 as FQGNSA. There are 15 residues in the CDR3. The V gene lost 2 bases and the J gene lost 11 bases, with 21 bases spanning the gap. The CDR3 nucleotides read TGTGCCAGCAGCTTATACGGTGCTGATAACAGCGTTGCTTTCTTT. The encoded protein is CASSLYGADNSVAFF. The full variable domain, its missing parts supplied by reference TRBV7-2 and TRBJ1-1, is GAGVSQSPSNKVTEKGKDVELRCDPISGHTALYWYRQSLGQGLEFLIYFQGNSAPDKSGLPSDRFSAERTGGSVSTLTIQRTQQEDSAVYLCASSLYGADNSVAFFGQGTRLTVV.

This clonotype was seen ten or more times. The J gene is TRBJ1-3, the V gene TRBV27; unclear D gene. This CDR3 contains 15 residues. The germline V gene encodes CDR1 MNHEY and CDR2 SMNVEV (reference sequence). V was trimmed by 2 bases and J by 1 base, leaving 9 bases between them. The CDR3: CASSLVGSSGNTIYF. In nucleotides, the CDR3 is TGTGCCAGCAGTTTAGTAGGATCTTCTGGAAACACCATATATTTT.

V gene TRBV12-3 or TRBV12-4 combines with J gene TRBJ2-1; no definite D call. The CDR3 loop spans 12 amino acids. V lost 1 base and J lost 6, with 4 bases in between. CDR3 loop: CASSLGTNEQFF. The CDR3 nucleotides read TGTGCCAGCAGTTTAGGTACCAATGAGCAGTTCTTC.